Listed here are 31 T cell receptor beta chains from one sample, sequenced in a study of OX40 agonist ivuxolimab in advanced cancers. Only in-frame clones appear in the TCRdb table, and some are missing; sequencing was by immunoSEQ multiplex PCR. There are approximately 82,000 clones in the sample; just over 85% occur only once, and 0.65% to 0.95% lies in the top ten. This sample comprised CD4+ or CD8+ T cells sorted from blood, obtained in a trial of the OX40 agonist ivuxolimab. These receptors came from an adult with an advanced solid tumor such as melanoma, head and neck, liver or kidney cancer.

J is TRBJ1-3 and V is TRBV6-5; TRBD1 agrees at 7 bases. The germline gives CDR1 MNHEY, CDR2 SVGAGI. The J segment lost 0 bases and the V segment lost 1 base, leaving 3 bases of the junction unmatched. The CDR3 contains 16 residues. The CDR3 region has the DNA TGTGCCAGCAGTTACTTCACAGGGGCCTCTGGAAACACCATATATTTT. Protein sequence: CASSYFTGASGNTIYF.

The V gene is TRBV19, the J gene TRBJ1-5, with 12 bases lining up with TRBD1. The ends lost 5 bases at V and 0 bases at J; junction bases unmatched: 11. This CDR3 spans 19 amino acids. CDR1 and CDR2 from the germline V gene are LNHDA and SQIVND (reference sequence). This chain's CDR3 is CASSPPPRDRGHSNQPQHF. CDR3 nucleotide sequence: TGTGCCAGTAGTCCGCCCCCCCGGGACAGGGGGCATAGCAATCAGCCCCAGCATTTT.

This clone was observed a few times. This sequence joins TRBV9 and TRBJ2-2; tentatively, D is TRBD2 (6 bases). Germline V gene data show CDR1 as SGDLS and CDR2 as YYNGEE. The CDR3 runs 16 residues. The V gene lost 3 bases and the J gene lost 4 bases, with 16 bases spanning the gap. CDR3 sequence reads: CASSAPGTYVTGELFF. The CDR3 nucleotides read TGTGCCAGCAGCGCCCCCGGGACTTATGTCACCGGGGAGCTGTTTTTT.

This rearrangement joins TRBV25-1 to TRBJ2-5; tentative D call: TRBD2 (5 bases). The germline V and J ends were trimmed by 2 bases and 2 bases, with 9 bases remaining between them. The length of the CDR3 is 14 residues. CDR1 MGHDK and CDR2 SYGVNS come from the germline V gene. The CDR3 is CASSEVRDQETQYF. CDR3 bases: TGTGCCAGCAGTGAAGTCCGGGATCAAGAGACCCAGTACTTC.

The CDR3 DNA sequence: TGTGCCAGCAGCGGACCACTAGCGGGAATATCCTACGAGCAGTACTTC. Its translation is CASSGPLAGISYEQYF. The chain employs TRBV7-2 and TRBJ2-7; 10 positions match TRBD2. The V gene end was trimmed by 5 bases and the J gene end by 1 base; junction bases not matched to a gene: 8. CDR3 size: 16 residues. Per the germline V gene, CDR1 is SGHTA and CDR2 is FQGNSA.

The chain combines TRBV19 with TRBJ1-2; 9 positions agree with TRBD1. The J segment lost 3 bases and the V segment lost 5 bases, leaving 16 bases of the junction unmatched. Germline V lookup: CDR1 LNHDA, CDR2 SQIVND (reference sequence). The CDR3 length is 18 residues. The CDR3 nucleotides read TGTGCCAGTAGTTACCTCGGGACAGGGTGGGGGCCAGACTATGGCTACACCTTC. As protein: CASSYLGTGWGPDYGYTF.

The chain links TRBV2 to TRBJ2-1; 7 bases map to TRBD2. Germline loops: CDR1 SNHLY, CDR2 FYNNEI. The CDR3 has 16 residues. V shed 4 bases, J shed 4 bases, and the junction held 10 bases outside the gene matches. The CDR3 loop reads CASSVGRTRAYNEQFF. CDR3 nucleotides: TGTGCCAGCAGTGTTGGAAGGACTAGAGCATACAATGAGCAGTTCTTC.

V and J are TRBV7-2 and TRBJ1-3; no clear D. CDR3 length equals 11 residues. The V gene lost 4 bases and the J gene lost 4 bases, with 2 bases spanning the gap. CDR1 is SGHTA, CDR2 FQGNSA, per germline. CDR3 DNA sequence: TGTGCCAGCAGCTCCGGAAACACCATATATTTT. Protein sequence: CASSSGNTIYF.

V is TRBV7-2 and J is TRBJ2-7, with 7 positions matching TRBD1. CDR1 is SGHTA and CDR2 is FQGNSA in the germline V gene. The CDR3 loop spans 14 amino acids. V trimming: 7 bases; J trimming: 0 bases; junction bases outside the gene matches: 6. The CDR3 loop is CASKGQPSSYEQYF. In nucleotides, the CDR3 is TGTGCCAGCAAGGGACAGCCTAGCTCCTACGAGCAGTACTTC.

The rearrangement uses TRBV5-5 and TRBJ1-4; tentatively, D is TRBD1 (6 bases). Looked up from germline, CDR1 is SGHKS and CDR2 is YYEKEE (reference sequence). With 1 base removed from V and 8 bases from J, the gap between germline ends came to 15 bases. This CDR3 spans 15 amino acids. DNA for the CDR3: TGTGCCAGCAGCTTGTCGGGGGGCCTGGGAGAAAAACTGTTTTTT. Residues: CASSLSGGLGEKLFF.

The chain uses TRBV29-1 and TRBJ2-7; 10 bases line up with TRBD1. This CDR3 spans 13 amino acids. V lost 3 bases to trimming and J lost 9 bases; unmatched junction nucleotides: 8. Germline V gives CDR1 SQVTM, CDR2 ANQGSEA. The CDR3 here is CSVESGTGDVQYF. In nucleotides, the CDR3 is TGCAGCGTTGAGTCGGGGACAGGGGATGTGCAGTACTTC.

V usage is TRBV19 and J usage is TRBJ2-7; 10 positions agree with TRBD1. Germline V gives CDR1 LNHDA, CDR2 SQIVND (reference sequence). The CDR3 has 14 amino acids. Germline trimming cut 10 bases from V and 0 bases from J; bases unmatched to any gene: 6. CDR3 loop: CATGQGGPSYEQYF. CDR3 DNA: TGTGCCACCGGACAGGGGGGACCCTCCTACGAGCAGTACTTC.

The V and J genes are TRBV18 and TRBJ2-7; possibly TRBD1 or TRBD2 for D (5 bases each). Germline V gene data show CDR1 as KGHSH and CDR2 as LQKENI. The CDR3 consists of 13 residues. Trimming removed 3 bases from V and 1 base from J, with 7 bases in between. Here the CDR3 reads CASSPGTSYEQYF. The CDR3 DNA sequence: TGTGCCAGCTCACCTGGGACGTCCTACGAGCAGTACTTC.

The gene calls are TRBV29-1 and TRBJ2-5; no firm D call. The germline V and J ends were trimmed by 6 bases and 5 bases, with 16 bases remaining between them. Germline V gene lookup returns CDR1 SQVTM and CDR2 ANQGSEA. The CDR3 is 13 residues long. In nucleotides, the CDR3 is TGCAGCGTCCCGAAAGGGTTGGGGGAGACCCAGTACTTC. Translation: CSVPKGLGETQYF. The whole variable domain, remainder taken from reference TRBV29-1 and TRBJ2-5, is SAVISQKPSRDICQRGTSLTIQCQVDSQVTMMFWYRQQPGQSLTLIATANQGSEATYESGFVIDKFPISRPNLTFSTLTVSNMSPEDSSIYLCSVPKGLGETQYFGPGTRLLVL.

This clone showed up just once. The V and J genes are TRBV18 and TRBJ1-4, with D unclear. CDR3 length: 14 residues. CDR1 KGHSH and CDR2 LQKENI come from the germline V gene. Trimming cost V 3 bases and J 7 bases, with 12 bases left between them. The CDR3 sequence: CASSPGEPREKLFF. The CDR3 DNA is TGTGCCAGCTCACCCGGAGAGCCTCGTGAAAAACTGTTTTTT. The full variable domain, in which reference TRBV18 and TRBJ1-4 provide the parts outside the CDR3, is NAGVMQNPRHLVRRRGQEARLRCSPMKGHSHVYWYRQLPEEGLKFMVYLQKENIIDESGMPKERFSAEFPKEGPSILRIQQVVRGDSAAYFCASSPGEPREKLFFGSGTQLSVL.

This chain links TRBV7-3 with TRBJ2-5; 8 nucleotides agree with TRBD1. V was pared by 5 bases and J by 5 bases, with 16 bases of the junction left unmatched. CDR1 is SGHTA, CDR2 FQGTGA, per germline. There are 17 residues in the CDR3. The CDR3 is CASSPLGRAGGEETQYF. In DNA, the CDR3 is TGTGCCAGCAGCCCCCTGGGTCGGGCAGGGGGCGAGGAGACCCAGTACTTC.

The chain uses TRBV5-1 and TRBJ2-3; 7 nucleotides line up with TRBD2. With 0 bases clipped from V and 8 bases from J, the junction kept 6 bases outside the gene matches. Germline values: CDR1 SGHRS, CDR2 YFSETQ. The CDR3 consists of 14 residues. CDR3 amino acids: CASSLEGGLGTQYF. The CDR3, as DNA: TGCGCCAGCAGCTTGGAGGGAGGGCTAGGTACGCAGTATTTT. The full variable domain, rest sourced from reference TRBV5-1 and TRBJ2-3, is KAGVTQTPRYLIKTRGQQVTLSCSPISGHRSVSWYQQTPGQGLQFLFEYFSETQRNKGNFPGRFSGRQFSNSRSEMNVSTLELGDSALYLCASSLEGGLGTQYFGPGTRLTVL.

V gene TRBV27 combines with J gene TRBJ2-3, with D possibly TRBD2 on 6 matching bases. V was pared by 9 bases and J by 0 bases, with 25 bases between. This CDR3 region has 18 residues. Germline V CDR1 and CDR2: MNHEY, SMNVEV (reference sequence). The CDR3 here is CARPSVVQGGVSTDTQYF. CDR3 nucleotide sequence: TGTGCCAGGCCATCAGTTGTGCAGGGCGGGGTTAGCACAGATACGCAGTATTTT.

The chain has TRBV5-1 and TRBJ1-3; 9 bases match TRBD1. CDR3 size: 19 residues. With V trimmed by 0 bases and J by 0 bases, 10 bases remained unmatched. Germline CDR1 is SGHRS and CDR2 is YFSETQ. The CDR3: CASSLEPQGADRSGNTIYF. The CDR3 DNA follows: TGCGCCAGCAGCTTGGAGCCACAGGGGGCAGATCGCTCTGGAAACACCATATATTTT.

J is TRBJ2-2 and V is TRBV11-3; 9 bases align to TRBD2. V dropped 1 base and J dropped 0; count of bases not matched to a gene: 6. Per germline, CDR1 SGHNT and CDR2 YENEEA. There are 18 residues in the CDR3. CDR3 residues: CASSLGDSGGTNTGELFF. The DNA for the CDR3 is TGTGCCAGCAGCTTAGGTGATAGCGGGGGAACGAACACCGGGGAGCTGTTTTTT.

The genes are TRBV29-1 and TRBJ2-5; D may be TRBD2 (6 bases). Per the germline V gene, CDR1 is SQVTM and CDR2 is ANQGSEA. Trimming shortened V by 5 bases and J by 5 bases, and 12 bases separated the two germline ends. The CDR3 length is 12 residues. CDR3 sequence reads: CSVSTEGETQYF. In DNA, the CDR3 is TGCAGCGTTTCGACGGAGGGGGAGACCCAGTACTTC.

The gene calls are TRBV5-5 and TRBJ2-7; D might be TRBD1 (5 bases). Germline V gene lookup returns CDR1 SGHKS and CDR2 YYEKEE (reference sequence). This CDR3 region has 13 residues. V dropped 0 bases and J dropped 6 bases, with 10 bases sitting between them. In nucleotides, the CDR3 is TGTGCCAGCAGCTTGGGCAGGGCGCGCGAGCAGTACTTC. It is translated as CASSLGRAREQYF.

The V call is TRBV10-3, the J call TRBJ1-1, with D possibly TRBD1 on 5 matching bases. The V end lost 8 bases, the J end lost 2 bases, and 21 bases lay between the germline ends. This CDR3 comprises 16 residues. Germline values: CDR1 ENHRY, CDR2 SYGVKD. The CDR3 nucleotides read TGTGCCATCGCTGCCTCTGGGGCGGATGCTAACACTGAAGCTTTCTTT. Protein sequence: CAIAASGADANTEAFF.

This chain joins TRBV5-4 and TRBJ2-7, with D possibly called TRBD1 or TRBD2 (6 bases each). The CDR3 has 14 amino acids. The V gene lost 2 bases and the J gene lost 2 bases, with 11 bases spanning the gap. The germline CDR1 and CDR2 sequences are SGHNT and YYREEE (reference sequence). DNA for the CDR3: TGTGCCAGCAGCTTAAGGGGGAGGCCCTACGAGCAGTACTTC. Encoded protein: CASSLRGRPYEQYF. The variable domain in full, with the rest retrieved from reference TRBV5-4 and TRBJ2-7, is ETGVTQSPTHLIKTRGQQVTLRCSSQSGHNTVSWYQQALGQGPQFIFQYYREEENGRGNFPPRFSGLQFPNYSSELNVNALELDDSALYLCASSLRGRPYEQYFGPGTRLTVT.

This rearrangement joins TRBV6-5 to TRBJ2-5, with D perhaps matching TRBD1 (5 bases). The CDR3 sequence is 13 residues long. Germline CDR1 and CDR2: MNHEY and SVGAGI. V dropped 6 bases and J dropped 0 bases, with 8 bases sitting between them. CDR3 coding DNA: TGTGCCAGCAGAACAGGCTACCAAGAGACCCAGTACTTC. Its protein product is CASRTGYQETQYF.

This sequence joins TRBV11-2 and TRBJ2-2; a weak D match, TRBD2 (5 bases). CDR3 length equals 13 residues. In germline, CDR1 is SGHAT, CDR2 FQNNGV. Trimming removed 1 base at V and 6 bases at J, with 6 bases between. CDR3 loop: CASSLGESGELFF. The CDR3, as DNA: TGTGCCAGCAGCTTAGGGGAGTCCGGGGAGCTGTTTTTT. Filled out from reference TRBV11-2 and TRBJ2-2, the complete variable domain reads EAGVAQSPRYKIIEKRQSVAFWCNPISGHATLYWYQQILGQGPKLLIQFQNNGVVDDSQLPKDRFSAERLKGVDSTLKIQPAKLEDSAVYLCASSLGESGELFFGEGSRLTVL.

The chain employs TRBV6-1 and TRBJ2-3, with D tentatively TRBD2 (5 bases). Germline loops: CDR1 MNHNS, CDR2 SASEGT. Trimming stripped 2 bases from V and 5 bases from J, with 8 bases between. CDR3 size: 13 residues. The CDR3 sequence is CASSEIRGDTQYF. The CDR3 region has the DNA TGTGCCAGCAGTGAAATACGGGGAGATACGCAGTATTTT.

The genes are TRBV7-2 and TRBJ1-4; D might be TRBD1 (6 bases). Germline lookup yields CDR1 SGHTA and CDR2 FQGNSA. The length of the CDR3 is 17 residues. V lost 1 base and J lost 7, with 19 bases in between. CDR3 bases: TGTGCCAGCAGCTTAGGGTCGGTGTCCGGGGGCGGTGAAAAACTGTTTTTT. The encoded protein is CASSLGSVSGGGEKLFF.

The gene calls are TRBV19 and TRBJ2-6; 9 bases match TRBD1. J was trimmed by 2 bases and V by 8 bases; bases with no gene match: 7. Germline V lookup: CDR1 LNHDA, CDR2 SQIVND (reference sequence). CDR3 length: 16 amino acids. CDR3: CASWSRDRAGANVLTF. DNA for the CDR3: TGTGCCAGTTGGTCCCGGGACAGGGCTGGGGCCAACGTCCTGACTTTC.

The J gene is TRBJ2-5, the V gene TRBV7-6; tentatively, D is TRBD1 or TRBD2 (5 bases each). CDR3 length equals 13 residues. Germline V gene lookup returns CDR1 SGHVS and CDR2 FNYEAQ. Trimming shortened V by 3 bases and J by 7 bases, and 12 bases separated the two germline ends. The CDR3 is CASSLRDGGTQYF. The CDR3 region has the DNA TGTGCCAGCAGCTTGAGGGATGGGGGGACCCAGTACTTC. The full variable domain, with the rest looked up from reference TRBV7-6 and TRBJ2-5, is GAGVSQSPRYKVTKRGQDVALRCDPISGHVSLYWYRQALGQGPEFLTYFNYEAQQDKSGLPNDRFSAERPEGSISTLTIQRTEQRDSAMYRCASSLRDGGTQYFGPGTRLLVL.

J is TRBJ2-7 and V is TRBV6-6; D is undetermined. Germline lookup yields CDR1 MNHNY and CDR2 SVGAGI (reference sequence). This CDR3 has 14 amino acids. Trimming stripped 5 bases from V and 1 base from J, with 12 bases between. The CDR3 DNA reads TGTGCCAGCAGTCAACGGACGGATTCCTACGAGCAGTACTTC. Its translation: CASSQRTDSYEQYF.